The 13 T cell receptor beta chains in this list originate from one sample, sequenced in a study of T cell responses to AZD1222 COVID-19 vaccine. Data came from immunoSEQ multiplex PCR; TCRdb stores just in-frame clones and leaves some out. The sample has about 70,000 clones, 70% to 90% seen once; the top ten hold around 1.3%. This specimen consisted of peripheral blood, obtained 28 days after the second AZD1222 dose. All receptors come from an adult who received the AZD1222 COVID-19 vaccine.

CDR3 region: CASSLSLAGGTDTQYF. CDR3 DNA sequence: TGTGCCAGCAGCTTAAGTCTAGCGGGAGGGACAGATACGCAGTATTTT. The V and J genes are TRBV7-6 and TRBJ2-3; TRBD2 aligns across 12 bases. V lost 2 bases to trimming and J lost 3 bases; unmatched junction nucleotides: 3. The length of the CDR3 is 16 residues. Germline loops: CDR1 SGHVS, CDR2 FNYEAQ.

V is TRBV10-3 and J is TRBJ1-6, with TRBD1 matching over 9 bases. V gave up 0 bases and J gave up 7 bases; unmatched junction bases: 1. CDR1 and CDR2 from the germline V gene are ENHRY and SYGVKD. The CDR3 loop spans 15 amino acids. The CDR3 here is CAISESDRGNSPLHF. Written as DNA, the CDR3 is TGTGCCATCAGTGAGTCGGACAGGGGAAATTCACCCCTCCACTTT.

This clone was seen a few times. The chain employs TRBV19 and TRBJ2-7; 12 nucleotides align to TRBD2. V lost 1 base to trimming and J lost 6 bases; unmatched junction nucleotides: 7. Per germline, CDR1 LNHDA and CDR2 SQIVND (reference sequence). This CDR3 comprises 16 residues. The CDR3 spells CASSIGTSGTQSEQYF. DNA for the CDR3: TGTGCCAGTAGTATAGGGACTAGCGGGACCCAAAGCGAGCAGTACTTC.

The chain recombines TRBV20-1 with TRBJ2-5; D is possibly TRBD1 or TRBD2 (5 bases each). The CDR3 runs to 11 residues. Trimming cost V 5 bases and J 5 bases, with 9 bases left between them. Germline CDR1 DFQATT, CDR2 SNEGSKA (reference sequence). The CDR3 spells CSAQGGETQYF. CDR3 nucleotide sequence: TGCAGTGCTCAGGGCGGGGAGACCCAGTACTTC.

There are a few counts of this clone. The genes are TRBV2 and TRBJ1-5, with D unclear. Germline V lookup: CDR1 SNHLY, CDR2 FYNNEI. Trimming shortened V by 7 bases and J by 7 bases, and 14 bases separated the two germline ends. This CDR3 is 13 amino acids long. The CDR3 loop reads CASTGRSHQPQHF. As DNA, the CDR3 is TGTGCCAGCACTGGGCGCTCTCACCAGCCCCAGCATTTT. The full variable domain, with the rest looked up from reference TRBV2 and TRBJ1-5, is EPEVTQTPSHQVTQMGQEVILRCVPISNHLYFYWYRQILGQKVEFLVSFYNNEISEKSEIFDDQFSVERPDGSNFTLKIRSTKLEDSAMYFCASTGRSHQPQHFGDGTRLSIL.

The V gene is TRBV15, the J gene TRBJ2-1; TRBD2 matches 10 bases. The CDR3 totals 17 residues. Germline values: CDR1 LNHNV, CDR2 YYDKDF (reference sequence). The ends lost 4 bases at V and 9 bases at J; junction bases unmatched: 15. Written as DNA, the CDR3 is TGTGCCACCAGCAATCTCCCCGCGGCTAGCGGGAGCGCTGAGCAGTTCTTC. Protein sequence: CATSNLPAASGSAEQFF.

The chain has TRBV5-1 and TRBJ2-4; D remains ambiguous. Trimming took 4 bases from V and 10 from J, leaving 21 bases between them. There are 15 residues in the CDR3. CDR1 and CDR2 (germline): SGHRS, YFSETQ. CDR3 sequence reads: CASSPDTGPTGIQYF. In DNA form, the CDR3 reads TGCGCCAGCAGCCCCGATACCGGACCGACCGGTATTCAGTACTTC.

The J gene is TRBJ2-7, the V gene TRBV18; 15 bases agree with TRBD2. CDR3 size: 16 residues. The junction had 4 bases not matched to a gene; V was cut back by 3 bases and J by 4 bases. Germline V lookup: CDR1 KGHSH, CDR2 LQKENI. This CDR3 reads CASSPGLAGGIYEQYF. The CDR3 DNA reads TGTGCCAGCTCACCTGGACTAGCGGGAGGGATATACGAGCAGTACTTC.

This chain links TRBV28 with TRBJ1-5; D unclear. Germline CDR1 reads MDHEN; CDR2 reads SYDVKM. The CDR3 covers 15 residues. The V end lost 6 bases, the J end lost 2 bases, and 14 bases lay between the germline ends. The CDR3 DNA reads TGTGCCAGCAGAAAAGGAAATAGGGGCAATCAGCCCCAGCATTTT. Translated: CASRKGNRGNQPQHF.

The V gene is TRBV7-6, the J gene TRBJ2-7, with 7 bases identical to TRBD1. CDR3 size: 15 residues. Germline-derived CDR1 and CDR2 are SGHVS and FNYEAQ. V trimming: 5 bases; J trimming: 2 bases; junction bases outside the gene matches: 9. The CDR3 DNA is TGTGCCAGCAGCCCAGATACAGGGGTAACCTACGAGCAGTACTTC. Translated: CASSPDTGVTYEQYF.

The rearrangement links TRBV5-6 to TRBJ1-1; D is perhaps TRBD1 (5 bases). This CDR3 is 13 amino acids long. Germline assignment: CDR1 SGHDT and CDR2 YYEEEE. Trimming removed 4 bases at V and 1 base at J, with 8 bases between. This chain's CDR3 is CASSQQANTEAFF. DNA for the CDR3: TGTGCCAGCAGCCAACAGGCGAACACTGAAGCTTTCTTT.

This chain joins TRBV7-9 and TRBJ2-3; no reliable D call. The CDR3 has 11 residues. The germline CDR1 and CDR2 sequences are SEHNR and FQNEAQ (reference sequence). Trimming left V 5 bases short and J 4 bases short, with 4 bases between. CDR3 amino acids: CASSQSDTQYF. In DNA, the CDR3 is TGTGCCAGCAGCCAATCAGATACGCAGTATTTT.

This chain uses TRBV7-9 with TRBJ1-1; 8 bases line up with TRBD1. There are 15 residues in the CDR3. Germline V lookup: CDR1 SEHNR, CDR2 FQNEAQ (reference sequence). J gave up 4 bases and V 4 bases, and 8 bases lay outside the gene matches. CDR3 residues: CASSSLQGGLTEAFF. CDR3 sequence (DNA): TGTGCCAGCAGCTCCCTACAGGGGGGTCTCACTGAAGCTTTCTTT.